This T cell receptor (beta chain) was observed in a study of CD8+CD57+ T cells in acquired aplastic anemia. Study in general: CD4+ and CD8+ cells, once sorted, gave DNA averaging approximately 3.4 ug.

Only patients with CD8+CD57+ cell expansion on flow cytometry were chosen for sequencing. Genomic DNA, the template, was used for profiling of the TCR beta VDJ and CDR3. TCRdb re-analysed the reads in MiXCR, keeping a single row per CDR3 protein. The table lists about 160,000 distinct CDR3 sequences, 71% of them singletons. This clonotype was found a few times. Sequenced sample: sorted CD4+, CD8+, or CD8+CD57+ T cells (not recorded which) from PBMCs. The sequence was collected from a human donor with aplastic anemia.

CDR3 DNA sequence: TGCAGTGCCAAGAGTACAGCAAAGGAGACCCAGTACTTC. It specifies CSAKSTAKETQYF. The chain is built from TRBV20-1 and TRBJ2-5; D is undetermined. Between the trimmed V and J ends, which lost 6 bases and 5 bases, there was a span of 16 bases. Germline-derived CDR1 and CDR2 are DFQATT and SNEGSKA (reference sequence). This CDR3 region has 13 residues.